A single sample gave rise to the 27 T cell receptor beta chains below, sequenced in a study of cytomegalovirus exposure and HLA in healthy donors. With 60 Vbeta and 13 Jbeta primers, the PCR was carried out. The assay was immunoSEQ multiplex PCR, and TCRdb's table has in-frame clones only and misses some. This sample has fewer than 150,000 clones; over 80% occur once, and the top ten carry approximately 1.1%. The sequenced material came from PBMCs. The source of these receptors is a female donor in good health and CMV-seronegative.

The genes are TRBV27 and TRBJ1-2; 8 bases are shared with TRBD1. Unmatched junction bases numbered 3, after V lost 5 bases and J lost 4 bases. The CDR3 sequence is 13 residues long. From germline, CDR1 is MNHEY and CDR2 SMNVEV (reference sequence). CDR3 in amino acids: CASSAGTGYGYTF. Written as DNA, the CDR3 is TGTGCCAGCAGTGCCGGGACAGGCTATGGCTACACCTTC.

The chain is built from TRBV6-1 and TRBJ2-5; 13 bases agree with TRBD2. This CDR3 has 19 residues. The ends lost 0 bases at V and 0 bases at J; junction bases unmatched: 7. CDR1 is MNHNS and CDR2 is SASEGT in the germline V gene. The CDR3 spells CASSEAEGLAGWYQETQYF. DNA for the CDR3: TGTGCCAGCAGTGAAGCCGAGGGACTAGCGGGATGGTACCAAGAGACCCAGTACTTC.

This chain connects TRBV29-1 to TRBJ2-4; D not certain. This CDR3 contains 14 residues. CDR1 SQVTM and CDR2 ANQGSEA come from the germline V gene. V was shortened by 5 bases and J by 8 bases, with 19 bases between the two germline ends. In DNA, the CDR3 is TGCAGCGTTAGGCCAGTAAGAGGTGAGGACATTCAGTACTTC. Amino acid sequence: CSVRPVRGEDIQYF.

V usage is TRBV30 and J usage is TRBJ2-7; weak D call: TRBD2 (5 bases). V gave up 0 bases and J gave up 7 bases, with 10 bases separating them. The CDR3 runs to 12 residues. Germline assignment: CDR1 GTSNPN and CDR2 SVGIG (reference sequence). For the CDR3, the DNA is TGTGCCTGGAGTGTCTTTGGAGGAGAGCAGTACTTC. It is translated as CAWSVFGGEQYF. Full variable domain (rest looked up from reference TRBV30 and TRBJ2-7): SQTIHQWPATLVQPVGSPLSLECTVEGTSNPNLYWYRQAAGRGLQLLFYSVGIGQISSEVPQNLSASRPQDRQFILSSKKLLLSDSGFYLCAWSVFGGEQYFGPGTRLTVT.

The rearrangement links TRBV28 to TRBJ1-4; possible D gene TRBD1, 6 bases. Between the trimmed V and J ends, which lost 5 bases and 5 bases, there was a span of 18 bases. Germline values: CDR1 MDHEN, CDR2 SYDVKM. This CDR3 has 16 residues. CDR3 amino acids: CASSVLSGHENEKLFF. The CDR3 DNA reads TGTGCCAGCAGTGTCCTCTCGGGACACGAGAATGAAAAACTGTTTTTT.

This chain links TRBV7-9 with TRBJ2-1; perhaps TRBD2 as D (6 bases). The germline V and J ends were trimmed by 5 bases and 6 bases, with 14 bases remaining between them. CDR3 length: 14 residues. CDR1 is SEHNR, CDR2 FQNEAQ, per germline (reference sequence). CDR3 bases: TGTGCCAGCAGCCCGTCGACTAGTTTCAATGAGCAGTTCTTC. Encoded protein: CASSPSTSFNEQFF.

The chain links TRBV6-1 to TRBJ1-5; 9 bases map to TRBD1. This CDR3 comprises 15 residues. CDR1 is MNHNS and CDR2 is SASEGT in the germline V gene. Trimming removed 7 bases from V and 6 bases from J; junction bases left unmatched: 10. The CDR3: CASIKGDRVGQPQHF. The CDR3 nucleotides are TGTGCCAGCATCAAAGGGGACAGGGTGGGTCAGCCCCAGCATTTT.

A remark on this clone: Other DNA sequences in this specimen translate into the identical CDR3. This rearrangement joins TRBV27 to TRBJ1-1; weak D call: TRBD1 (5 bases). This CDR3 contains 14 residues. Trimming removed 2 bases from V and 0 bases from J, with 7 bases in between. CDR1 and CDR2 (germline): MNHEY, SMNVEV (reference sequence). CDR3 sequence (DNA): TGTGCCAGCAGTTTACAGGGTATGAACACTGAAGCTTTCTTT. The encoded protein is CASSLQGMNTEAFF.

The chain combines TRBV7-6 with TRBJ1-4; tentative D call: TRBD1 (6 bases). Germline lookup yields CDR1 SGHVS and CDR2 FNYEAQ. Trimming shortened V by 1 base and J by 8 bases, and 14 bases separated the two germline ends. The CDR3 contains 15 residues. The CDR3 DNA sequence: TGTGCCAGCAGCTTAGTGGGGGCCGCGGGCGAAAAACTGTTTTTT. As protein: CASSLVGAAGEKLFF.

V gene TRBV5-1 combines with J gene TRBJ2-1; 12 bases align to TRBD2. This CDR3 spans 15 amino acids. The germline CDR1 and CDR2 sequences are SGHRS and YFSETQ. J was trimmed by 4 bases and V by 3 bases; bases with no gene match: 2. CDR3: CASSSGLAGYNEQFF. CDR3 sequence (DNA): TGCGCCAGCAGCTCCGGACTAGCGGGGTACAATGAGCAGTTCTTC.

This chain links TRBV4-1 with TRBJ2-3, with TRBD2 identical over 8 bases. The CDR3 loop spans 14 amino acids. The germline CDR1 and CDR2 sequences are MGHRA and YSYEKL. The junction had 5 bases not matched to a gene; V was cut back by 5 bases and J by 4 bases. The CDR3 DNA follows: TGCGCCAGCAGCAGTCGGGAGGGCGCAGATACGCAGTATTTT. It codes for CASSSREGADTQYF.

This clone has only one observation. The CDR3 does not end in the conserved phenylalanine or tryptophan, so this is likely a read error. Because the CDR3's place on the DNA is in doubt, the DNA is left out and the CDR3 is given as listed by TCRdb. The chain combines TRBV23-1 with TRBJ1-2; the D segment call TRBD1 is taken from the table without a DNA check. TRBV23-1 is an ORF for which the function is uncertain. The CDR3 spans 11 amino acids, including both terminal residues. CDR3 loop: CASSRGRAISP.

This chain's CDR3 is CASATAGAEAFF. CDR3 nucleotide sequence: TGTGCCAGTGCTACAGCAGGGGCTGAAGCTTTCTTT. The chain links TRBV2 to TRBJ1-1, with a tentative D call TRBD1 (6 bases). Germline V gene data show CDR1 as SNHLY and CDR2 as FYNNEI. Trimming shortened V by 9 bases and J by 6 bases, and 14 bases separated the two germline ends. The CDR3 runs 12 residues.

The chain links TRBV11-3 to TRBJ1-1; 9 nucleotides line up with TRBD1. This CDR3 has 13 amino acids. CDR1 and CDR2 (germline): SGHNT, YENEEA. The junction had 3 bases not matched to a gene; V was cut back by 5 bases and J by 5 bases. CDR3 protein: CASSRDRATEAFF. CDR3 sequence (DNA): TGTGCCAGCAGCCGGGACAGGGCGACTGAAGCTTTCTTT.

This clone has more than one count but fewer than ten. The chain combines TRBV20-1 with TRBJ2-3; D uncertain. This CDR3 comprises 10 residues. V lost 7 bases to trimming and J lost 4 bases, with 6 bases between them. Germline assignment: CDR1 DFQATT and CDR2 SNEGSKA (reference sequence). As DNA, the CDR3 is TGCAGTGTCTATGCAGATACGCAGTATTTT. Its protein product is CSVYADTQYF.

The gene calls are TRBV19 and TRBJ1-5, with D perhaps matching TRBD1 (6 bases). V lost 6 bases and J lost 5, with 8 bases in between. CDR3 length: 12 residues. Per the germline V gene, CDR1 is LNHDA and CDR2 is SQIVND (reference sequence). Written as DNA, the CDR3 is TGTGCCAGTAGGGGGGCGGATCAGCCCCAGCATTTT. Its protein product is CASRGADQPQHF.

The genes are TRBV6-4 and TRBJ2-2; TRBD1 is a possible D gene (6 bases). Germline loops: CDR1 MRHNA, CDR2 SNTAGT. The ends were cut back, 2 bases at V and 9 bases at J, with 10 bases in the middle. The CDR3 is made up of 13 amino acids. DNA for the CDR3: TGTGCCAGCAGTGACGTCAGGGGTCGGGAGCTGTTTTTT. It translates to CASSDVRGRELFF.

The chain carries TRBV27 and TRBJ2-3, with 10 nucleotides matching TRBD1. Germline CDR1 and CDR2: MNHEY and SMNVEV (reference sequence). The CDR3 runs to 16 residues. J gave up 4 bases and V 2 bases, and 6 bases lay outside the gene matches. CDR3 in amino acids: CASSLTGQGTADTQYF. The DNA for the CDR3 is TGTGCCAGCAGTTTAACGGGACAGGGGACGGCAGATACGCAGTATTTT.

Regarding this clone: The same CDR3 can be traced to other DNA sequences in this sample. V usage is TRBV30 and J usage is TRBJ1-5; D remains unclear. The CDR3 is 13 residues long. Germline V gene sequence: CDR1 GTSNPN, CDR2 SVGIG (reference sequence). Trimming removed 0 bases at V and 4 bases at J, with 7 bases between. The chain's CDR3 is CAWSVAGNQPQHF. The CDR3 DNA is TGTGCCTGGAGTGTAGCGGGGAATCAGCCCCAGCATTTT.

The rearrangement links TRBV15 to TRBJ1-2, with TRBD1 as a possible D gene (5 bases). Looked up from germline, CDR1 is LNHNV and CDR2 is YYDKDF (reference sequence). The ends were cut back, 1 base at V and 3 bases at J, with 9 bases in the middle. The CDR3 is 14 residues long. The CDR3 bases are TGTGCCACCAGCAGAGGTGGCAGGGACTATGGCTACACCTTC. Translating it yields CATSRGGRDYGYTF.

The genes are TRBV7-9 and TRBJ2-3; D call uncertain. The V end was cut by 2 bases, the J end by 0 bases, with 6 bases between. Germline CDR1 SEHNR, CDR2 FQNEAQ (reference sequence). The CDR3 consists of 14 residues. The DNA for the CDR3 is TGTGCCAGCAGCTTACCCCAAAGCACAGATACGCAGTATTTT. Its translation is CASSLPQSTDTQYF.

The V and J genes are TRBV7-2 and TRBJ1-1; 7 bases fit TRBD1. Germline V gives CDR1 SGHTA, CDR2 FQGNSA. This CDR3 is built from 13 residues. V lost 5 bases to trimming and J lost 7 bases; unmatched junction nucleotides: 7. The DNA for the CDR3 is TGTGCCAGCAGCGAGGGACAGCCCATTGAAGCTTTCTTT. It translates to CASSEGQPIEAFF.

The chain recombines TRBV4-1 with TRBJ1-1; TRBD1 aligns across 10 bases. Trimming at V came to 1 base and at J to 3 bases, leaving 2 bases not matched to a gene. The CDR3 loop spans 15 amino acids. Germline V gene lookup returns CDR1 MGHRA and CDR2 YSYEKL. In DNA form, the CDR3 reads TGCGCCAGCAGCCAAGTGGGGACAGGGGACACTGAAGCTTTCTTT. Translating it yields CASSQVGTGDTEAFF.

This clone was counted only a few times. The chain has TRBV29-1 and TRBJ2-3; 10 positions match TRBD2. Germline assignment: CDR1 SQVTM and CDR2 ANQGSEA. This CDR3 comprises 14 residues. Germline trimming cut 4 bases from V and 5 bases from J; bases unmatched to any gene: 6. CDR3 protein: CSVALAGVEDTQYF. The CDR3 DNA is TGCAGCGTTGCCCTAGCGGGAGTGGAAGATACGCAGTATTTT.

The chain uses TRBV27 and TRBJ2-6; D is ambiguous. V shed 5 bases and J shed 0 bases, with 11 bases lying between them. Germline loops: CDR1 MNHEY, CDR2 SMNVEV (reference sequence). There are 16 residues in the CDR3. DNA of the CDR3: TGTGCCAGCAGTCCCACAGATAGCTCTGGGGCCAACGTCCTGACTTTC. It encodes CASSPTDSSGANVLTF. Filled out from reference TRBV27 and TRBJ2-6, the complete variable domain reads EAQVTQNPRYLITVTGKKLTVTCSQNMNHEYMSWYRQDPGLGLRQIYYSMNVEVTDKGDVPEGYKVSRKEKRNFPLILESPSPNQTSLYFCASSPTDSSGANVLTFGAGSRLTVL.

This clone appeared a single time. The V and J genes are TRBV6-1 and TRBJ2-5; a possible D gene is TRBD2 (5 bases). The CDR3 has 12 residues. The V gene's germline CDR1 is MNHNS and CDR2 SASEGT. Trimming took 4 bases from V and 5 from J, leaving 8 bases between them. CDR3 residues: CASSAGGETQYF. CDR3 bases: TGTGCCAGCAGTGCCGGCGGGGAGACCCAGTACTTC.

The rearrangement joins TRBV27 to TRBJ1-1; 7 positions match TRBD1. The ends lost 6 bases at V and 0 bases at J; junction bases unmatched: 4. Germline V gives CDR1 MNHEY, CDR2 SMNVEV (reference sequence). This CDR3 region has 14 residues. CDR3 DNA sequence: TGTGCCAGCAGCCCGACAGGGATGAACACTGAAGCTTTCTTT. This encodes CASSPTGMNTEAFF.